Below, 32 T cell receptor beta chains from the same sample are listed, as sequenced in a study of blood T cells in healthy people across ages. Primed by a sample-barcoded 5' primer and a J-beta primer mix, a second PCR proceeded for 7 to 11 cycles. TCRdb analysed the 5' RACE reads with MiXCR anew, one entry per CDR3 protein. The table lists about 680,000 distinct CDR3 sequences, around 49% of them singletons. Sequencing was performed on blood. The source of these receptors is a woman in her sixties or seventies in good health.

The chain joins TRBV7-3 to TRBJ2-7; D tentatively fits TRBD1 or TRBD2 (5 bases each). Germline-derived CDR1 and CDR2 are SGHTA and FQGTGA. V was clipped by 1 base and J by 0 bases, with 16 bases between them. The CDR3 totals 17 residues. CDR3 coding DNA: TGTGCCAGCAGCTTAAGTGGTCTGGGGGAGAGCTCCTACGAGCAGTACTTC. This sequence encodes CASSLSGLGESSYEQYF.

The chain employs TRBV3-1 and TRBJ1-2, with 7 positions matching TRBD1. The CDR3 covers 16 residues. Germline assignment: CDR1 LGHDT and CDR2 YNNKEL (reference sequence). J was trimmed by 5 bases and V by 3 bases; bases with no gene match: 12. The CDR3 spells CASSQEGAGGMYGYTF. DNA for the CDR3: TGTGCCAGCAGCCAGGAGGGGGCAGGGGGGATGTATGGCTACACCTTC.

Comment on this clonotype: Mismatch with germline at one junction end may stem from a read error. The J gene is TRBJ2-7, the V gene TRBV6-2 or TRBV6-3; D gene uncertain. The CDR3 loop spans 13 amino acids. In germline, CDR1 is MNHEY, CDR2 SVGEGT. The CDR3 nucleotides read TGTGCCAGCAGTTACCCCAGGTACTACGAGCGGTACTTC. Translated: CASSYPRYYERYF.

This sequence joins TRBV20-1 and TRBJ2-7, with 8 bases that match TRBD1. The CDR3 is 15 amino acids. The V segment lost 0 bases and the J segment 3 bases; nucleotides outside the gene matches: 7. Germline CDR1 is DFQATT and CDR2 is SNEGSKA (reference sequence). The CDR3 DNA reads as TGCAGTGCTAGAGACCCCGGACAGGGCCTCTACGAGCAGTACTTC. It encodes CSARDPGQGLYEQYF.

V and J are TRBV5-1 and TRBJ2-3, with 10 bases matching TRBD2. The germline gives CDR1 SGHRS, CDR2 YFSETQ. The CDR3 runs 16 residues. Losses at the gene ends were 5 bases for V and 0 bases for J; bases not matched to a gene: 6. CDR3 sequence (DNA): TGCGCCAGCAGATATGGGACTAGCGATAGCACAGATACGCAGTATTTT. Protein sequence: CASRYGTSDSTDTQYF.

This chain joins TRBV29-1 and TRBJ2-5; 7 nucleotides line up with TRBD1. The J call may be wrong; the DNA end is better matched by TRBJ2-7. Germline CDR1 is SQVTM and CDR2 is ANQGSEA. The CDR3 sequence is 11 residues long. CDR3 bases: TGCAGCGTGGGGACAGTATACGAGCAGTACTTC. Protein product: CSVGTVYEQYF.

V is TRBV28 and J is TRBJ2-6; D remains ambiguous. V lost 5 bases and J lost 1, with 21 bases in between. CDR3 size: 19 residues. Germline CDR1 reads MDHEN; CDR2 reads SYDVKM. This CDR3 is CASSAPFGRRMSGANVLTF. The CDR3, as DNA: TGTGCCAGCAGTGCCCCCTTTGGCAGGAGAATGTCTGGGGCCAACGTCCTGACTTTC. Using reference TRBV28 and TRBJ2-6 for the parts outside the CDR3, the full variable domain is DVKVTQSSRYLVKRTGEKVFLECVQDMDHENMFWYRQDPGLGLRLIYFSYDVKMKEKGDIPEGYSVSREKKERFSLILESASTNQTSMYLCASSAPFGRRMSGANVLTFGAGSRLTVL.

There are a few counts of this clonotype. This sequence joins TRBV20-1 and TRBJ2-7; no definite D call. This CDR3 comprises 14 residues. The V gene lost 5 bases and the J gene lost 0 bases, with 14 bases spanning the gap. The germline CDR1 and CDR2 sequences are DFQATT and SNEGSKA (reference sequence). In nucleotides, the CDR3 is TGCAGTGCTCCGGGCGGCGACTTCTCCTACGAGCAGTACTTC. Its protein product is CSAPGGDFSYEQYF.

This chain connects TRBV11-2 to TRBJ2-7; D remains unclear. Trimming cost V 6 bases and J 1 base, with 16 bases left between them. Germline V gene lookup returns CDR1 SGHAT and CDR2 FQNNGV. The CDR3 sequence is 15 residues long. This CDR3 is CASRPGLSLSYEQYF. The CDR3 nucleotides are TGTGCCAGCAGACCTGGCCTCAGTCTTTCCTACGAGCAGTACTTC.

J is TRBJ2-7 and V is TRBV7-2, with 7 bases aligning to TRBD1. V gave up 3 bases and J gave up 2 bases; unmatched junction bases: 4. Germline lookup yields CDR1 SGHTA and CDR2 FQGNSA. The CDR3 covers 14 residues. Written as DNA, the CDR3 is TGTGCCAGCAGCTTGCACAGGGGCCCCTACGAGCAGTACTTC. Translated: CASSLHRGPYEQYF.

Written as DNA, the CDR3 is TGCAGTGCGACGGGACAGACGACGGAAGCTTTCTTT. Protein product: CSATGQTTEAFF. This chain uses TRBV20-1 with TRBJ1-1; 7 nucleotides line up with TRBD1. This CDR3 contains 12 residues. V lost 6 bases and J lost 8; bases outside the gene matches: 9. The germline CDR1 and CDR2 sequences are DFQATT and SNEGSKA (reference sequence).

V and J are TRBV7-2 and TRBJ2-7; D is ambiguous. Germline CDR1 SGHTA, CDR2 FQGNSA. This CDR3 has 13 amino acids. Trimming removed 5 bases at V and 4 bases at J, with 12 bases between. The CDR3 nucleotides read TGTGCCAGCAGCCCATATCCAGTGTACGAGCAGTACTTC. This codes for CASSPYPVYEQYF.

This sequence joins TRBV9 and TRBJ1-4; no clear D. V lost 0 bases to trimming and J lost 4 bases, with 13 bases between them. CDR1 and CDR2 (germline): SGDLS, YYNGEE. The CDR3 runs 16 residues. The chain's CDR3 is CASSVGEGNINEKLFF. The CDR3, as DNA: TGTGCCAGCAGCGTAGGAGAAGGGAATATTAATGAAAAACTGTTTTTT.

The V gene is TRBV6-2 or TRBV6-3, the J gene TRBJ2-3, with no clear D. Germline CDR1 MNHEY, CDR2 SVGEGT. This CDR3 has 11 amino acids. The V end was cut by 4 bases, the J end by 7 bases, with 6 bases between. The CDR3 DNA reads TGTGCCAGCAGTTCCCCGAATACGCAGTATTTT. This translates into CASSSPNTQYF.

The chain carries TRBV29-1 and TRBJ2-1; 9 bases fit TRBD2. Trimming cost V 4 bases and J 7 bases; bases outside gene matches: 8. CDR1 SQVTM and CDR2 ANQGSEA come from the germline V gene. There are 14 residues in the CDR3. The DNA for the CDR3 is TGCAGCGTTGGACCGGCGGGAGGGCCAAATGAGCAGTTCTTC. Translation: CSVGPAGGPNEQFF.

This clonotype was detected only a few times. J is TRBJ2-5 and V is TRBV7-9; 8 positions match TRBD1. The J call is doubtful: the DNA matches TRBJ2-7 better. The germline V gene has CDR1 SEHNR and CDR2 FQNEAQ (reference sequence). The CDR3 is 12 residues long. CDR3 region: CASSRTGSEQYF. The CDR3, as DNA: TGTGCCAGCAGTCGGACAGGGAGCGAGCAGTACTTC.

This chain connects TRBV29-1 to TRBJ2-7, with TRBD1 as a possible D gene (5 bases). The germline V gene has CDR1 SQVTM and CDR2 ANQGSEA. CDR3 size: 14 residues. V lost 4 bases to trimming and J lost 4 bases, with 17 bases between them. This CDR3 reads CSVGAIGVGYEQYF. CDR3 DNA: TGCAGCGTTGGGGCGATAGGGGTAGGTTACGAGCAGTACTTC.

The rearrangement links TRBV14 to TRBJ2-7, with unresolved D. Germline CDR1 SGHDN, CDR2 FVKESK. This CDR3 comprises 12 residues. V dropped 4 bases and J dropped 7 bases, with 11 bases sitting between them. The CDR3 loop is CASSRGRNEQYF. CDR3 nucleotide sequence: TGTGCCAGCAGCCGGGGTCGGAATGAGCAGTACTTC.

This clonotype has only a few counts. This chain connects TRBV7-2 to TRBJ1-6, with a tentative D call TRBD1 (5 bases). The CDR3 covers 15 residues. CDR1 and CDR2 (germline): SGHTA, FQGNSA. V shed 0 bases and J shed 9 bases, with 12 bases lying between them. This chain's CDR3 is CASSLAGRVASPLHF. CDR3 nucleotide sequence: TGTGCCAGCAGCTTAGCTGGCAGGGTAGCTTCACCCCTCCACTTT.

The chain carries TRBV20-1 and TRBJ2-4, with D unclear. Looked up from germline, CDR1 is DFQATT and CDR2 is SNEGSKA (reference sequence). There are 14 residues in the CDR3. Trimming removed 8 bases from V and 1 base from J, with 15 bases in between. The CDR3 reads CSPRHPGAKNIQYF. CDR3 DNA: TGCAGTCCCCGTCACCCTGGGGCCAAAAACATTCAGTACTTC.

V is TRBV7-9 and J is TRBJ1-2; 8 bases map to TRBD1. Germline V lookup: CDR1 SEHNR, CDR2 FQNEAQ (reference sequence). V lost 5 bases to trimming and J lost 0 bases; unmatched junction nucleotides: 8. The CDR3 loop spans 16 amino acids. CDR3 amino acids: CASSPGGQEANYGYTF. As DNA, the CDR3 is TGTGCCAGCAGCCCAGGGGGACAGGAAGCTAACTATGGCTACACCTTC.

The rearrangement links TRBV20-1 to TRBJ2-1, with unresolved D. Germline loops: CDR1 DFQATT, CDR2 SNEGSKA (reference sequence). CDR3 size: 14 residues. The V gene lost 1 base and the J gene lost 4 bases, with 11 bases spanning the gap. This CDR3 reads CSARAPGGYNEQFF. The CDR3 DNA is TGCAGTGCTAGAGCCCCTGGCGGATACAATGAGCAGTTCTTC.

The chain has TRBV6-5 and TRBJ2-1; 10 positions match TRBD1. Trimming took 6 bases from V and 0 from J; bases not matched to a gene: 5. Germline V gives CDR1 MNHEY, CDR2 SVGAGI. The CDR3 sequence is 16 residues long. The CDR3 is CASSEGQGISYNEQFF. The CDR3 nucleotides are TGTGCCAGCAGCGAGGGACAGGGGATCTCCTACAATGAGCAGTTCTTC.

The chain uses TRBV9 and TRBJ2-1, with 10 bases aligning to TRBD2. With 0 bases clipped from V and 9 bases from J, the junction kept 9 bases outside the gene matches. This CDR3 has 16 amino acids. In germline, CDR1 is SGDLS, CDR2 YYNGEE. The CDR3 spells CASSVVTSGIHGEQFF. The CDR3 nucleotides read TGTGCCAGCAGCGTAGTAACTAGCGGGATTCATGGTGAGCAGTTCTTC. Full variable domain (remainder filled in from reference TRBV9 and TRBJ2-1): DSGVTQTPKHLITATGQRVTLRCSPRSGDLSVYWYQQSLDQGLQFLIQYYNGEERAKGNILERFSAQQFPDLHSELNLSSLELGDSALYFCASSVVTSGIHGEQFFGPGTRLTVL.

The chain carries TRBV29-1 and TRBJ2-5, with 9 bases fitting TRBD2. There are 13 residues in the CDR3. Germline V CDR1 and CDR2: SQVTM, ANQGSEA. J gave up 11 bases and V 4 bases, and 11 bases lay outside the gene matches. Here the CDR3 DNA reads TGCAGCGTTGCGGGCGGGAGGGCCCCAGGGCAGTACTTC. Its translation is CSVAGGRAPGQYF.

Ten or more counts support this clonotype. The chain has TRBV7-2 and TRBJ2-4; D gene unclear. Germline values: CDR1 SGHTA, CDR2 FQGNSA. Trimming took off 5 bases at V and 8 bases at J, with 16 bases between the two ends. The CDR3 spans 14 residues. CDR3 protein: CASSLSSHSDIQYF. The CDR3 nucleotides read TGTGCCAGCAGCCTTTCCTCGCACTCGGACATTCAGTACTTC.

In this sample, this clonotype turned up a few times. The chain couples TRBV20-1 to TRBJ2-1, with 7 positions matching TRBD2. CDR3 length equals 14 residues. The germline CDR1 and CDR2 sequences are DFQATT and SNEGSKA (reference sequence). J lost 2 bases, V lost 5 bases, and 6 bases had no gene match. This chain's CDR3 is CSASAGLTYNEQFF. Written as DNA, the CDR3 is TGCAGTGCTTCAGCGGGACTGACCTACAATGAGCAGTTCTTC.

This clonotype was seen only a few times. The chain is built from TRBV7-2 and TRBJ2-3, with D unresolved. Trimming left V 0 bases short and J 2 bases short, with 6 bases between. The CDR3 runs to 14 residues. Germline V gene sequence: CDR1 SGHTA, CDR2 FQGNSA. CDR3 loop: CASSLALTTDTQYF. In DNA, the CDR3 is TGTGCCAGCAGCTTAGCGCTTACCACAGATACGCAGTATTTT.

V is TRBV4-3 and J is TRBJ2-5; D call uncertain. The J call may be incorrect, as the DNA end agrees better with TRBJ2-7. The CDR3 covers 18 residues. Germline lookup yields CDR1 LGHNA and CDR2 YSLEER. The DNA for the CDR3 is TGCGCCAGCAGCCAAGAATGGTGGGCAGTGGGCGTAAGGTACGAGCAGTACTTC. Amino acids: CASSQEWWAVGVRYEQYF.

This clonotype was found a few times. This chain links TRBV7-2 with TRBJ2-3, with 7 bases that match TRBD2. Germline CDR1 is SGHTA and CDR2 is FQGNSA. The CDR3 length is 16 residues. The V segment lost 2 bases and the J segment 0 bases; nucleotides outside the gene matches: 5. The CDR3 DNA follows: TGTGCCAGCAGCTTAATGGCTAGCGGTAGCACAGATACGCAGTATTTT. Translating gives CASSLMASGSTDTQYF. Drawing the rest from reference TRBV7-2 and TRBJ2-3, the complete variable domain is GAGVSQSPSNKVTEKGKDVELRCDPISGHTALYWYRQSLGQGLEFLIYFQGNSAPDKSGLPSDRFSAERTGGSVSTLTIQRTQQEDSAVYLCASSLMASGSTDTQYFGPGTRLTVL.

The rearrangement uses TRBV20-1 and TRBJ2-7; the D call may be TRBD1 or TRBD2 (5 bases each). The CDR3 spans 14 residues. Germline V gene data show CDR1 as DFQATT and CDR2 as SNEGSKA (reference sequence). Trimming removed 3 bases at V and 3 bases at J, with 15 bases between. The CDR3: CSASRGAEGYEQYF. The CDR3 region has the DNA TGCAGTGCTAGTCGAGGGGCTGAAGGCTACGAGCAGTACTTC.

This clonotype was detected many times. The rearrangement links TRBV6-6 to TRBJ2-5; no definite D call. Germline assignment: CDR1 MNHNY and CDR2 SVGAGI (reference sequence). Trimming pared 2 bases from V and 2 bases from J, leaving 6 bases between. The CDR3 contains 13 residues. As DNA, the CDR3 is TGTGCCAGCAGTTACGGACGTCAAGAGACCCAGTACTTC. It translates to CASSYGRQETQYF.